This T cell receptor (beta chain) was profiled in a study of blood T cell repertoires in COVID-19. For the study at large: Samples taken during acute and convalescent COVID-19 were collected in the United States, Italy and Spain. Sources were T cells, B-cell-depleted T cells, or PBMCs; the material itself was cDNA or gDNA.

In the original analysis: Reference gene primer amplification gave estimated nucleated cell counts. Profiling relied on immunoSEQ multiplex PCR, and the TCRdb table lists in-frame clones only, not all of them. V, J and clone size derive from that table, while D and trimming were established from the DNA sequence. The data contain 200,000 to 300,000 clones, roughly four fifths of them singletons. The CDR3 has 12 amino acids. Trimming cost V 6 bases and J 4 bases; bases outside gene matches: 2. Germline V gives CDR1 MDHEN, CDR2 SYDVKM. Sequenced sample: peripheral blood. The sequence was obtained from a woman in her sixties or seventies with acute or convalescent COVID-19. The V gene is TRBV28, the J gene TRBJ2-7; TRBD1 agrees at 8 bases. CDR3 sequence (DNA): TGTGCCAGCAGACGACAGGGGTACGAGCAGTACTTC. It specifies CASRRQGYEQYF.